This passage covers 6 T cell receptor beta chains from one sample sequenced in a study of blood T cells in healthy people across ages. Then a second PCR, running about 6 to 12 cycles, was carried out with a sample-barcoded 5' primer and a J-beta primer mix. TCRdb ran MiXCR on the 5' RACE reads and lists one entry per CDR3 protein. The data contain 750,000 to 850,000 distinct CDR3 sequences, 20% to 30% of them singletons. This same sample was also part of a study on T cells of mothers and their children.

Sample: blood. The source of these receptors is a boy younger than 18 in good health.

The gene calls are TRBV12-3 or TRBV12-4 and TRBJ2-7, with 7 bases matching TRBD1. The ends lost 4 bases at V and 3 bases at J; junction bases unmatched: 6. This CDR3 is 14 amino acids long. The CDR3: CASSSTDRVYEQYF. Here the CDR3 DNA reads TGTGCCAGCAGTTCAACCGACAGGGTCTACGAGCAGTACTTC.

The CDR3 reads CASSQGTGIGEQYF. CDR3 coding DNA: TGCGCCAGCAGCCAAGGCACAGGGATTGGCGAGCAGTACTTC. The V gene is TRBV4-1, the J gene TRBJ2-7; D is perhaps TRBD1 (6 bases). Trimming removed 1 base from V and 6 bases from J, with 13 bases in between. The CDR3 is 14 residues long. Germline V lookup: CDR1 MGHRA, CDR2 YSYEKL.

This clonotype was counted between two and nine times. The chain carries TRBV6-1 and TRBJ2-7; D remains unclear. The CDR3 covers 13 residues. The V end was cut by 3 bases, the J end by 0 bases, with 6 bases between. Germline CDR1 MNHNS, CDR2 SASEGT. The CDR3 DNA sequence: TGTGCCAGCAGTGATGTGCCCTCCTACGAGCAGTACTTC. This sequence encodes CASSDVPSYEQYF.

In this sample, this clonotype turned up many times. V gene TRBV12-3 or TRBV12-4 combines with J gene TRBJ2-7, with a weak D call TRBD2 (6 bases). This CDR3 has 14 residues. Trimming pared 5 bases from V and 1 base from J, leaving 12 bases between. As DNA, the CDR3 is TGTGCCAGCAGTCCGCGGGGCCGATCCTACGAGCAGTACTTC. Protein sequence: CASSPRGRSYEQYF.

V gene TRBV6-2 or TRBV6-3 combines with J gene TRBJ1-5; D remains unclear. V was shortened by 1 base and J by 1 base, with 5 bases between the two germline ends. Looked up from germline, CDR1 is MNHEY and CDR2 is SVGEGT. CDR3 length equals 14 residues. The CDR3 DNA follows: TGTGCCAGCAGTTACTATATCAGCAATCAGCCCCAGCATTTT. Translating it yields CASSYYISNQPQHF.

This clonotype was observed many times. The CDR3 DNA sequence: TGTGCCAGCAGTGACTCTAGCGGGGGGGCCAATGAGCAGTTCTTC. This gives the protein CASSDSSGGANEQFF. The chain couples TRBV6-4 to TRBJ2-1; 11 bases fit TRBD2. The CDR3 length is 15 residues. Germline CDR1 reads MRHNA; CDR2 reads SNTAGT. Trimming cost V 0 bases and J 6 bases; bases outside gene matches: 1.